This TCR beta chain stems from a study of response to subunit inactivated influenza vaccine (dated by TCRdb to the late 2010s). Regarding the complete study: Deep quantitative profiling of the T cell receptor repertoire was used in the study to follow responses to a trivalent subunit inactivated influenza vaccine. What the research found in general, with its limitations: According to the authors, only a limited number of new T cells may be recruited by each seasonal influenza vaccination.

Library preparation used RT-PCR. TCRdb shows the sequencer as Illumina HiSeq 2500. The raw public data were reprocessed by TCRdb itself: fastp quality trimming at Q25, MiXCR clonotype calling, in-frame beta chains only. Here each entry gathers all rows of one CDR3 protein and keeps the most common genes and DNA. The sample includes 500,000 to 550,000 distinct CDR3 sequences, with approximately 24% observed a single time. The top ten constitute 2.5% to 3% of the sample. CDR1 and CDR2 were assigned from the germline V gene (reference sequence) as LNHNV and YYDKDF. The V end gives up 3 bases and the J end 4 bases, leaving 15 bases in the junction not matched to a gene. Reading from cysteine to phenylalanine, the CDR3 counts 18 amino acids. This entry keeps only the CDR3 DNA: 54 bases, framed from base 1. Remarks on this clonotype: The clone's antigen remains unknown. One base away there is no much larger clone; base qualities are not given.

These data were likewise used in another study, on T cells expressing NK-cell markers. Reported in the second study: 5'RACE template switching, by which a universal primer site and unique molecular identifiers were added, was used to make TCR beta cDNA libraries. TCR beta-chain repertoires were profiled in sorted CD3+CD56+NKG2C+, CD3+CD56+NKG2C- and CD3+CD56-NKG2C+ T-cell subsets from about 8 donors. Among the eight sequenced donors, only one was HCMV-seronegative, while the other seven were HCMV-seropositive. To restrict sorting to alphabetaTCR-expressing T cells, an anti-gammadeltaTCR antibody was added in several experiments. In several donors, the dominant CD3+CD56+NKG2C+ clonotypes ranked among the top 10 CD8+ clonotypes, making up about 1.0-7.5% of CD8+ T cells. Those dominant clonotypes were again the most abundant among CD3+CD56-NKG2C+ cells in several donors, at about 25-65%. Whether the expanded NKG2C-expressing T cell clones were specific for HCMV antigens was left unclear. The eight sequenced donors were randomly selected healthy volunteers, three men and five women. A commercial ELISA kit detecting HCMV-specific IgG in serum was used to determine HCMV serostatus. Peripheral blood mononuclear cells were isolated from blood by Ficoll density gradient centrifugation. CD4+ and CD8+ T cells were isolated from PBMC by magnetic immunoseparation with Miltenyi isolation kits. cDNA synthesis was primed from the TCR beta constant segment and was followed by two successive PCR amplification steps. Libraries were sequenced as 2 x 150 bp reads on Illumina HiSeq 2000/2500, MiSeq or NextSeq. MIGEC was used to demultiplex reads and group the reads by UMI, and MiTCR was used to assemble and quantify clonotypes. To exclude erroneous sequences, any TCR cDNA sequence not supported by at least two reads was discarded. Downstream repertoire analysis used the tcR package, and clonotypes were matched across fractions by CDR3 nucleotide sequence plus V segment. VDJmatch was used to annotate antigen specificity against VDJdb, with one amino acid substitution in CDR3 allowed.

This TCR derives from a man aged 50 to 59 who received an inactivated influenza vaccine. Donor details come from another sample of the same person, matched by shared clones. Sequenced here: CD4+ T cells sorted from PBMCs, sampled roughly 13 days after vaccination. The V gene is TRBV15 and the J gene is TRBJ2-3; TRBD1 lines up with 8 middle nucleotides. The nucleotide sequence is given as TGTGCCACCAGCAGCGATACGGCCTCGGCAGGGGGCGCAGATACGCAGTATTTT. It translates to CATSSDTASAGGADTQYF.